The sequence of this T cell receptor beta chain was determined in a study of cytomegalovirus exposure and HLA in healthy donors. In the study overall: Unique TCRs numbering some 93 million, obtained from HLA-typed donors, made up an early data release. Within the Caucasian-associated ancestry cluster were roughly 82% of the roughly 400 genotyped donors.

13 Jbeta primers and 60 Vbeta primers were used for the PCR. Here immunoSEQ multiplex PCR was the method, and the copy in TCRdb shows in-frame clones only, minus some. The sample lists under 150,000 clones, over 75% occurring once. Whole-study findings and limits: The classifier reportedly diagnosed cytomegalovirus status with high specificity and sensitivity.

In regard to this clone: The target antigen is unknown.

V shed 5 bases and J 6 bases; nucleotides not matched to a gene: 9. This CDR3 has 16 residues. CDR1 is SGHAT, CDR2 FQNNGV, per germline. Input material: PBMCs. The chain carries TRBV11-2 and TRBJ2-1; 11 nucleotides agree with TRBD2. This receptor was taken from a man aged 50-60 years in good health and CMV-seronegative. CDR3: CASSKAASGRPNEQFF. In nucleotides, the CDR3 is TGTGCCAGCAGCAAGGCCGCTAGCGGGAGGCCCAATGAGCAGTTCTTC. Full variable domain (rest looked up from reference TRBV11-2 and TRBJ2-1): EAGVAQSPRYKIIEKRQSVAFWCNPISGHATLYWYQQILGQGPKLLIQFQNNGVVDDSQLPKDRFSAERLKGVDSTLKIQPAKLEDSAVYLCASSKAASGRPNEQFFGPGTRLTVL.